Below, one T cell receptor beta chain is given with its context. Antigen specificity is unknown. These data are taken from a study of cytomegalovirus exposure and HLA in healthy donors. General study findings and limits: The classifier was said to identify cytomegalovirus status with high specificity and sensitivity. Later analysis suggested most CMV-associated TCR beta chains were HLA-restricted.

All the people who gave samples were healthy bone marrow donors. V was cut by 2 bases and J by 2 bases, with 10 bases left in between. In germline, CDR1 is MNHNS, CDR2 SASEGT. This CDR3 comprises 15 residues. With 60 Vbeta and 13 Jbeta primers, the PCR was carried out. Measured with immunoSEQ multiplex PCR; TCRdb has only the in-frame clones, and not every one. This sample carries fewer than 150,000 clones, around 75% of them seen once, and the ten largest clones take roughly 3%. This chain links TRBV6-1 with TRBJ1-3; D not resolved. This TCR was recovered from a man between 25 and 39 years old in good health and CMV-seronegative. The sequenced sample consisted of PBMCs. The DNA for the CDR3 is TGTGCCAGCAGTGAAATCGGGAAGGCTGGAAACACCATATATTTT. It encodes CASSEIGKAGNTIYF.